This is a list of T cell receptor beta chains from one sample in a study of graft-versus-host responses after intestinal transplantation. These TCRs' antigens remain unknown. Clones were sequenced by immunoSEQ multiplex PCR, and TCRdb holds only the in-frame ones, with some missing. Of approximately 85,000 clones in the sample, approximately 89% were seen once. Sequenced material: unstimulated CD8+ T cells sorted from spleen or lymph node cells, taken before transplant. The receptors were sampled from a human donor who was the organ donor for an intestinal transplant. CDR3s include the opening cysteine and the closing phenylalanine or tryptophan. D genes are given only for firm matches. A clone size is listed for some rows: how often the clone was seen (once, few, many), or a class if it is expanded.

CDR3nt: TGTGCCAGCAGCTTAGAGCGGACGGGGACTAGCGCCTACAATGAGCAGTTCTTC; CDR3aa: CASSLERTGTSAYNEQFF; v_gene: TRBV11-3; d_gene: TRBD2; abundance: .; j_gene: TRBJ2-1
CDR3nt: TGTGCCAGCAGTGTACAAGGGGGCACTGAAGCTTTCTTT; CDR3aa: CASSVQGGTEAFF; v_gene: TRBV2; d_gene: .; abundance: .; j_gene: TRBJ1-1
CDR3nt: TGTGCCACCAGCGGACCGGGACTAGCGGGGGGAAGCTCCTACAATGAGCAGTTCTTC; CDR3aa: CATSGPGLAGGSSYNEQFF; v_gene: TRBV15; d_gene: TRBD2; abundance: .; j_gene: TRBJ2-1
CDR3nt: TGTGTCAGAAGCCCCCGGGACGGACATTCACCCCTCCACTTT; CDR3aa: CVRSPRDGHSPLHF; v_gene: TRBV7-5; d_gene: .; abundance: .; j_gene: TRBJ1-6
CDR3nt: TGTGCCAGCAATTCCCGGGACAGGGGCACAGATACGCAGTATTTT; CDR3aa: CASNSRDRGTDTQYF; v_gene: TRBV6-5; d_gene: TRBD1; abundance: .; j_gene: TRBJ2-3
CDR3nt: TGTGCCAGCAGCACTTGGACAGGGATCGAGCAGTACTTC; CDR3aa: CASSTWTGIEQYF; v_gene: TRBV14; d_gene: TRBD1; abundance: few; j_gene: TRBJ2-7
CDR3nt: TGCGCCAGCAGCTTGGGGGGCAGGGTGAGAGAGACCCAGTACTTC; CDR3aa: CASSLGGRVRETQYF; v_gene: TRBV5-1; d_gene: .; abundance: .; j_gene: TRBJ2-5
CDR3nt: TGTGCCAGCAGTAAAGGACAGGCGGGCGCAGATACGCAGTATTTT; CDR3aa: CASSKGQAGADTQYF; v_gene: TRBV6-1; d_gene: TRBD1; abundance: few; j_gene: TRBJ2-3
CDR3nt: TGTGCCAGTTTGGACAGCTTAACCTACGAGCAGTACTTC; CDR3aa: CASLDSLTYEQYF; v_gene: TRBV7-9; d_gene: .; abundance: .; j_gene: TRBJ2-7
CDR3nt: TGCGCCAGCAGTGATTCCGACGGCTACGAGCAGTACTTC; CDR3aa: CASSDSDGYEQYF; v_gene: TRBV10-2; d_gene: .; abundance: .; j_gene: TRBJ2-7
CDR3nt: TGTGCCAGCAGTGACGACCCATCAGAAGGGGGCTCGAGAGGGACCCAGTACTTC; CDR3aa: CASSDDPSEGGSRGTQYF; v_gene: TRBV2; d_gene: TRBD1; abundance: .; j_gene: TRBJ2-5
CDR3nt: TGTGCCAGCAGTTACCAGGGGGCGTTGGCTGAAGCTTTCTTT; CDR3aa: CASSYQGALAEAFF; v_gene: TRBV6-5; d_gene: TRBD1; abundance: .; j_gene: TRBJ1-1
CDR3nt: TGTGCCAGCAGCGTAGAGACGAACACTGAAGCTTTCTTT; CDR3aa: CASSVETNTEAFF; v_gene: TRBV9; d_gene: .; abundance: .; j_gene: TRBJ1-1
CDR3nt: TGTGCTAGTGGTTTGTCGAGCAACTACGAGCAGTACTTC; CDR3aa: CASGLSSNYEQYF; v_gene: TRBV12-5; d_gene: .; abundance: .; j_gene: TRBJ2-7
CDR3nt: TGTGCCAGCAGCGTAGGGGGACTAGCGGAACTCTACGAGCAGTACTTC; CDR3aa: CASSVGGLAELYEQYF; v_gene: TRBV9; d_gene: TRBD2; abundance: .; j_gene: TRBJ2-7
CDR3nt: TGTGCCAGCAGCTGGACTTACTACACAGATACGCAGTATTTT; CDR3aa: CASSWTYYTDTQYF; v_gene: TRBV5-8; d_gene: .; abundance: .; j_gene: TRBJ2-3
CDR3nt: TGCGCCAGCAGCCAAGAACCGGGACTCTCCTACAATGAGCAGTTCTTC; CDR3aa: CASSQEPGLSYNEQFF; v_gene: TRBV4-1; d_gene: .; abundance: .; j_gene: TRBJ2-1
CDR3nt: TGTGCCACCAGCAGAGATTCACCCGTAGGCTTTGAGCCCCAGCATTTT; CDR3aa: CATSRDSPVGFEPQHF; v_gene: TRBV15; d_gene: .; abundance: .; j_gene: TRBJ1-5
CDR3nt: TGTGCCAGCAACTTAAGAGAAAGGGGCCAAGAGACCCAGTACTTC; CDR3aa: CASNLRERGQETQYF; v_gene: TRBV11-3; d_gene: .; abundance: .; j_gene: TRBJ2-5
CDR3nt: TGCGCCAGCAGTCAATTCCTCCCGGATTACGTGCAGGATAAAAACAATCAGCCCCAGCATTTT; CDR3aa: CASSQFLPDYVQDKNNQPQHF; v_gene: TRBV23-1; d_gene: .; abundance: once; j_gene: TRBJ1-5
CDR3nt: TGCGCCAGCAGTCCCGCGGGGGGGGACACCGGGGAGCTGTTTTTT; CDR3aa: CASSPAGGDTGELFF; v_gene: TRBV10-2; d_gene: TRBD2; abundance: .; j_gene: TRBJ2-2
CDR3nt: TGTGCCAGCACCCCCTCGGGGGCTTTAGGCGAGCAGTACTTC; CDR3aa: CASTPSGALGEQYF; v_gene: TRBV11-2; d_gene: .; abundance: .; j_gene: TRBJ2-7
CDR3nt: TGTGCCAGCAGTGCCAGCCTCACTTGGGGCTCCTACAATGAGCAGTTCTTC; CDR3aa: CASSASLTWGSYNEQFF; v_gene: TRBV6-1; d_gene: .; abundance: .; j_gene: TRBJ2-1
CDR3nt: TGTGCCAGCAGTTACGGCGGCGGGGGCTACGAGCAGTACTTC; CDR3aa: CASSYGGGGYEQYF; v_gene: TRBV6-9; d_gene: TRBD2; abundance: .; j_gene: TRBJ2-7
CDR3nt: TGTGCCAGCAGTTCCTACAGGGGGTCTGGAAACACCATATATTTT; CDR3aa: CASSSYRGSGNTIYF; v_gene: TRBV6-6; d_gene: TRBD1; abundance: .; j_gene: TRBJ1-3
CDR3nt: TGCGCCAGCAGCGAGGGATTGACAGGGGGCTCTTACGAGCAGTACTTC; CDR3aa: CASSEGLTGGSYEQYF; v_gene: TRBV5-1; d_gene: TRBD1; abundance: .; j_gene: TRBJ2-7
CDR3nt: TGTGCCAGCAGCCCGTTACTAGCGGGAGTTACCGGGGAGCTGTTTTTT; CDR3aa: CASSPLLAGVTGELFF; v_gene: TRBV11-3; d_gene: TRBD2; abundance: .; j_gene: TRBJ2-2
CDR3nt: TGTGCCAGCAGCGAGGGACTAGGAAGTCTCGGGGAGCTGTTTTTT; CDR3aa: CASSEGLGSLGELFF; v_gene: TRBV5-4; d_gene: TRBD2; abundance: .; j_gene: TRBJ2-2
CDR3nt: TGTGCCAGCAGCTTAGCGGGTGGGACACTGCAAAACATTCAGTACTTC; CDR3aa: CASSLAGGTLQNIQYF; v_gene: TRBV13; d_gene: .; abundance: .; j_gene: TRBJ2-4
CDR3nt: TGCGCCAGCAGCCGGGAGGGGGAATTTTTAGGGTTTGCCTACAATGAGCAGTTCTTC; CDR3aa: CASSREGEFLGFAYNEQFF; v_gene: TRBV5-1; d_gene: TRBD2; abundance: .; j_gene: TRBJ2-1
CDR3nt: TGCGCCAGCAGCCAAGTTCATACAACCGGGGATCAGCCCCAGCATTTT; CDR3aa: CASSQVHTTGDQPQHF; v_gene: TRBV4-1; d_gene: .; abundance: .; j_gene: TRBJ1-5
CDR3nt: TGTGCCAGCACCGCTCCGGGAGACTATGGCTACACCTTC; CDR3aa: CASTAPGDYGYTF; v_gene: TRBV27; d_gene: .; abundance: once; j_gene: TRBJ1-2
CDR3nt: TGTGCCAGCACCCTAGCGGGACTAGTCACAGATACGCAGTATTTT; CDR3aa: CASTLAGLVTDTQYF; v_gene: TRBV7-8; d_gene: TRBD2; abundance: .; j_gene: TRBJ2-3
CDR3nt: TGTGCCAGCAGTGAACTAGCGGGAGCATACAATGAGCAGTTCTTC; CDR3aa: CASSELAGAYNEQFF; v_gene: TRBV2; d_gene: TRBD2; abundance: .; j_gene: TRBJ2-1
CDR3nt: TGCGCCAGCAGCTTCACTAGCGGGGCCTACGAGCAGTACTTC; CDR3aa: CASSFTSGAYEQYF; v_gene: TRBV5-1; d_gene: TRBD2; abundance: few; j_gene: TRBJ2-7
CDR3nt: TGTGCCAGCAGCTTAGCGCCGGGGGTTTACTATGGCTACACCTTC; CDR3aa: CASSLAPGVYYGYTF; v_gene: TRBV7-9; d_gene: .; abundance: .; j_gene: TRBJ1-2
CDR3nt: TGCGCCAGCAGCCGAAATCAAAACTCTGGAAACACCATATATTTT; CDR3aa: CASSRNQNSGNTIYF; v_gene: TRBV4-1; d_gene: .; abundance: .; j_gene: TRBJ1-3
CDR3nt: TGTGCCAGCAGCGTAAGCAGTTCGGCGATGAACAATGAGCAGTTCTTC; CDR3aa: CASSVSSSAMNNEQFF; v_gene: TRBV9; d_gene: .; abundance: .; j_gene: TRBJ2-1